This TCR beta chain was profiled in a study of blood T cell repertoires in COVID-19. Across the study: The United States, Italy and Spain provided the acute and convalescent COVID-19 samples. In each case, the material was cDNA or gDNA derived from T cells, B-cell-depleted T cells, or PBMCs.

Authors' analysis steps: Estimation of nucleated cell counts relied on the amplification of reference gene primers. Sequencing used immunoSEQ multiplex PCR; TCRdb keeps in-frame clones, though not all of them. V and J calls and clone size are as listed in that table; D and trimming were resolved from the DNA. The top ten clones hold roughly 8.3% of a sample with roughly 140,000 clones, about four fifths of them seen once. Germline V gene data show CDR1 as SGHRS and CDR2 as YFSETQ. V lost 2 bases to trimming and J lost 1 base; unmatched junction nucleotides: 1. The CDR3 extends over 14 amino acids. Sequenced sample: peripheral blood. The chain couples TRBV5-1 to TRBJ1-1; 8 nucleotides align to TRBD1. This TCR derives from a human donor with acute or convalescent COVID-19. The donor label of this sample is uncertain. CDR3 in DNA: TGCGCCAGCAGCTTACAGGGGGGGAACACTGAAGCTTTCTTT. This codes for CASSLQGGNTEAFF. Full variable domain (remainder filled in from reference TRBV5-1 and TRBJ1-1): KAGVTQTPRYLIKTRGQQVTLSCSPISGHRSVSWYQQTPGQGLQFLFEYFSETQRNKGNFPGRFSGRQFSNSRSEMNVSTLELGDSALYLCASSLQGGNTEAFFGQGTRLTVV.